One T cell receptor beta chain is described in this entry. V was clipped by 3 bases and J by 0 bases; unmatched bases: 7. Germline loops: CDR1 MNHNS, CDR2 SASEGT. This CDR3 has 16 amino acids. The PCR employed 60 Vbeta primers together with 13 Jbeta primers. As processed by the authors: Around 11 million of around 85 million unique TCR beta chains were shared, per a later count. This table comes from immunoSEQ multiplex PCR, and its TCRdb copy is limited to in-frame clones, with some not included. From that table come the V and J calls and clone size; the DNA was used to work out D and trimming. The sample lists about 110,000 clones, 75% seen once, with roughly 3% in the top ten. The data belong to a study of cytomegalovirus exposure and HLA in healthy donors.

The source material was PBMCs. The chain is built from TRBV6-1 and TRBJ2-7; the match to TRBD2 covers 8 bases. This receptor was identified in a male donor in good health and CMV-seropositive. The CDR3 loop reads CASSEYGGRSSYEQYF. CDR3 nucleotide sequence: TGTGCCAGCAGTGAGTACGGCGGGAGGAGCTCCTACGAGCAGTACTTC.